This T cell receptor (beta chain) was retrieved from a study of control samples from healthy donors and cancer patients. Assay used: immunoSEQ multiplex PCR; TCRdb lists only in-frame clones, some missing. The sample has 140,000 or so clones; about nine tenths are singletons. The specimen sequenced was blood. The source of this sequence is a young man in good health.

The CDR3 loop reads CASSKGSEGQMNTEAFF. DNA for the CDR3: TGTGCCAGCAGCAAAGGCTCGGAGGGACAGATGAACACTGAAGCTTTCTTT. The chain employs TRBV21-1 and TRBJ1-1; TRBD1, the table's D call, lacks a check against the DNA. TRBV21-1 is tagged as a pseudogene. This CDR3 spans 17 amino acids.